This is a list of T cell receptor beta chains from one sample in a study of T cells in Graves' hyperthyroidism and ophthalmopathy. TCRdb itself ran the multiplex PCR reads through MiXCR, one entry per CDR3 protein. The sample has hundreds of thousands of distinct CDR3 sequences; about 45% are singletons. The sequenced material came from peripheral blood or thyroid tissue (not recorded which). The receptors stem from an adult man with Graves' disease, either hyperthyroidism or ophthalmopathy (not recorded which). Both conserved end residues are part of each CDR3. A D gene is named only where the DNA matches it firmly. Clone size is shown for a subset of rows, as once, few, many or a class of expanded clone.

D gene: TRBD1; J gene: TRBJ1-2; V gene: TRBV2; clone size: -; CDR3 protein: CASTSSGTGDGYTF; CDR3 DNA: TGTGCCAGCACCTCTTCCGGGACAGGGGATGGCTACACCTTC
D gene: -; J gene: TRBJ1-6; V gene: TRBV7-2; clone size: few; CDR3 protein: CASRPGWGYNSPLHF; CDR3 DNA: TGTGCCAGCCGGCCGGGGTGGGGATATAATTCACCCCTCCACTTT
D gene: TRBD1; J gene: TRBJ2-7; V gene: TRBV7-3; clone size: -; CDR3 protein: CASSPTGTGGNEQYF; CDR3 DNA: TGTGCCAGCAGCCCAACCGGGACAGGGGGCAATGAGCAGTACTTC
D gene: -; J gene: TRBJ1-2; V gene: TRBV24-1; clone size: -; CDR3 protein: CATSDLTNGYTF; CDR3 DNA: TGTGCCACCAGTGACCTCACGAATGGCTACACCTTC
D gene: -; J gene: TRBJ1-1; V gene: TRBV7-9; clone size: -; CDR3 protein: CASSLEGSQPLAFF; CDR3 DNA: TGTGCCAGCAGCTTAGAAGGGTCCCAGCCCCTGGCTTTCTTT
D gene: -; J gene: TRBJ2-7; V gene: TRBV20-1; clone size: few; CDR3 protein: CSGIGTSYEQYF; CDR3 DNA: TGCAGTGGAATCGGGACGTCCTACGAGCAGTACTTC
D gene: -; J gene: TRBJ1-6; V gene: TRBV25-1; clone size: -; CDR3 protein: CASSAKGGNSPLHF; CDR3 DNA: TGTGCCAGCAGTGCAAAAGGGGGAAATTCACCCCTCCACTTT
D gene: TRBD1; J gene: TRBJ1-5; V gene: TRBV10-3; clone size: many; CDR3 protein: CAISGFEGAGQPQHF; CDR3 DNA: TGTGCCATCAGTGGTTTCGAGGGGGCAGGTCAGCCCCAGCATTTT
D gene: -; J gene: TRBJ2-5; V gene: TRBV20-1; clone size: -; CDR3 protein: CSASDVVTGRGETQYF; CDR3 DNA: TGCAGTGCTAGCGATGTGGTAACAGGGAGGGGGGAGACCCAGTACTTC
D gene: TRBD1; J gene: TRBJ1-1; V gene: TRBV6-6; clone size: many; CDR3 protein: CASRTDRVNTEAFF; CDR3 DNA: TGTGCCAGCAGAACCGACAGGGTGAACACTGAAGCTTTCTTT
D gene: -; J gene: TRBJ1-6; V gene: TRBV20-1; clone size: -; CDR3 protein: CSARPPLHF; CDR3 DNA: TGCAGTGCTAGGCCGCCCCTCCACTTT
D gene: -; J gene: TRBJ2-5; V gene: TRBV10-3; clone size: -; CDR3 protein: CAISELAQETQYF; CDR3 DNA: TGTGCCATCAGTGAGCTGGCCCAAGAGACCCAGTACTTC
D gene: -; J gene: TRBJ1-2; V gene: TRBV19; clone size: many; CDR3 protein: CASRSIYDGYTF; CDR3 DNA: TGTGCCAGTAGGTCCATATACGATGGCTACACCTTC
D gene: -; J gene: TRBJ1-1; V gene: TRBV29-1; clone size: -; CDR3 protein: CSLIMLGEAFF; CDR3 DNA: TGCAGCCTCATTATGCTGGGGGAAGCTTTCTTT
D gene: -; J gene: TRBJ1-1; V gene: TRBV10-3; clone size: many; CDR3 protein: CASRPGTTEAFF; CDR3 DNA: TGTGCCAGCAGGCCAGGGACGACTGAAGCTTTCTTT
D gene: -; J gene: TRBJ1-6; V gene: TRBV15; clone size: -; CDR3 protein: CATSREAQGIQPLHF; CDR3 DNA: TGTGCCACCAGCAGAGAGGCACAGGGTATACAGCCCCTCCACTTT
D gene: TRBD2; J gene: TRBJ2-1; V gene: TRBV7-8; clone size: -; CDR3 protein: CASSAGGPNEQFF; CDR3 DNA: TGTGCCAGCTCTGCGGGAGGGCCCAATGAGCAGTTCTTC
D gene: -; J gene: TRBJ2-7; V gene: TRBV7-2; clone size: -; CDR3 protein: CASSTGAASLYGQYF; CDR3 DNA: TGTGCCAGCAGCACTGGGGCAGCGTCTCTCTACGGGCAGTACTTC
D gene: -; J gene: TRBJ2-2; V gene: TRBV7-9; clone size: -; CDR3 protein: CASSERELFF; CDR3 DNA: TGTGCCAGCAGCGAGAGGGAGCTGTTTTTT
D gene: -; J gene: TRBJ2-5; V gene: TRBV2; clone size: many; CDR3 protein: CASSEEWGQETQYF; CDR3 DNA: TGTGCCAGCAGTGAAGAATGGGGACAAGAGACCCAGTACTTC
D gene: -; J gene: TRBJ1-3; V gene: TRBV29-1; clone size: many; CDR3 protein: CSACRPGEGNTIYF; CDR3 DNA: TGCAGCGCCTGTCGACCGGGCGAGGGAAACACCATATATTTT
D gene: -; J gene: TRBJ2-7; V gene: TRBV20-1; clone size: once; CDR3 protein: CSASSGEVEDTQYF; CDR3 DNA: TGCAGTGCTAGCTCAGGGGAGGTAGAAGATACGCAGTACTTC
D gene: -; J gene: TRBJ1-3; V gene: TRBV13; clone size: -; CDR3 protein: CASSAPPSGRPGNTIYF; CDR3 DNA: TGTGCCAGCAGCGCCCCTCCGTCCGGCCGCCCTGGAAACACCATATATTTT
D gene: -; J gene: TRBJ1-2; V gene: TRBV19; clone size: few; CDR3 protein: CASSIAGTHFMLTF; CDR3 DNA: TGTGCCAGTAGTATAGCCGGGACACACTTTATGTTGACCTTC
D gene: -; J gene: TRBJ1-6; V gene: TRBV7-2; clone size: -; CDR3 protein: CASSLGRGKPLHF; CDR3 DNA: TGTGCCAGCAGCTTAGGCAGGGGAAAGCCCCTCCACTTT
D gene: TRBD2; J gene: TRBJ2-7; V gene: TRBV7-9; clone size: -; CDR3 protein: CASSQVGWTSGLSYEQYF; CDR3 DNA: TGCGCCAGCAGCCAAGTGGGGTGGACTAGCGGGCTCTCCTACGAGCAGTACTTC
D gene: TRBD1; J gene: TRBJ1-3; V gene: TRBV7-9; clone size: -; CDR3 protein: CASSQVTTGVGNTIYF; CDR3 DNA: TGTGCCAGCAGCCAAGTTACGACAGGGGTTGGAAACACCATATATTTT
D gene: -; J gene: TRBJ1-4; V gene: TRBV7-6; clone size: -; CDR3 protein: CASSLAEGVNEKLFF; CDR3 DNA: TGTGCCAGCAGCTTAGCCGAGGGGGTGAATGAAAAACTGTTTTTT
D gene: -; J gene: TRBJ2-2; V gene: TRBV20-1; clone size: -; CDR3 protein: CSARQGRSGELFF; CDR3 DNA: TGCAGTGCTAGACAGGGGCGGTCCGGGGAGCTGTTTTTT
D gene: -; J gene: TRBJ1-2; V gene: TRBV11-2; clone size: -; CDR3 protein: CASSQEFSLRNHGYTF; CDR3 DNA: TGTGCCAGCAGCCAAGAATTTTCCCTCAGGAACCATGGCTACACCTTC
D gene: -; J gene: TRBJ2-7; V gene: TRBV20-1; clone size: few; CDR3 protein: CSARDPITGRYEQYF; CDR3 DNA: TGCAGTGCTAGAGACCCAATTACAGGGAGGTACGAGCAGTACTTC
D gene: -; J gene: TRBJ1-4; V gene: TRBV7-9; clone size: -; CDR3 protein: CASSFPPGATNEKLFF; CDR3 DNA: TGTGCCAGCAGCTTTCCCCCAGGGGCAACTAATGAAAAACTGTTTTTT
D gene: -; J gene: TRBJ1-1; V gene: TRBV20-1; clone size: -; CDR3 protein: CSARDRSRGNTEAFF; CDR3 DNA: TGCAGTGCTAGAGATCGTTCGAGGGGGAACACTGAAGCTTTCTTT
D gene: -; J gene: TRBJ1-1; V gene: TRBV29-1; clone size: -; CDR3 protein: CSVFRGYGTEAFF; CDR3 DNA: TGCAGCGTTTTCCGGGGCTATGGCACTGAAGCTTTCTTT
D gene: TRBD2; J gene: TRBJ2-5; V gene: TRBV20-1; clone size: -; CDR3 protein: CSARGSGVYQETQYF; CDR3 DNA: TGCAGTGCTAGGGGAAGCGGGGTGTACCAAGAGACCCAGTACTTC
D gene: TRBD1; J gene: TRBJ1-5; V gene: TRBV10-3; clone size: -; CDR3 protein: CASSRTGPINQPQHF; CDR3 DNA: TGTGCCAGCAGCCGGACAGGGCCGATCAATCAGCCCCAGCATTTT
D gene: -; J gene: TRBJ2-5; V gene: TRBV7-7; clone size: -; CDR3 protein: CATRAETQYF; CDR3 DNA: TGTGCTACCAGGGCGGAGACCCAGTACTTC
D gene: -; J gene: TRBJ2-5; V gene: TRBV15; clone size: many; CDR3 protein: CATSRTYREWETQYF; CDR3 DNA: TGTGCCACCAGCAGGACGTACAGGGAGTGGGAGACCCAGTACTTC
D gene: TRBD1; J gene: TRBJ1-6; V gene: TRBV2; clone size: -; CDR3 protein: CTSSRDRDSPLHF; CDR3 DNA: TGTACCAGCAGCCGAGACAGGGATTCACCCCTCCACTTT
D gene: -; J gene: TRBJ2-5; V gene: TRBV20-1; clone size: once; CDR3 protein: CSASAPGLETQYF; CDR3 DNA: TGCAGTGCTAGTGCCCCGGGACTAGAGACCCAGTACTTC
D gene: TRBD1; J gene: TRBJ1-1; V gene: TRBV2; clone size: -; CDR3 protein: CASSKVSRGINTEAFF; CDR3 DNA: TGTGCCAGCAGTAAAGTTTCCAGGGGGATTAACACTGAAGCTTTCTTT
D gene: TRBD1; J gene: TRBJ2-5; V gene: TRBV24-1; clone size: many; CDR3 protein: CATSETLVGQAQYF; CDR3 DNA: TGTGCCACCAGTGAAACCCTCGTGGGACAGGCCCAGTACTTC
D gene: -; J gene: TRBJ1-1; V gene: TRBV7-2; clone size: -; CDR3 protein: CAGSLDSGRRTEAFF; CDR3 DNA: TGTGCCGGCAGCTTGGATTCGGGGCGGAGGACTGAAGCTTTCTTT
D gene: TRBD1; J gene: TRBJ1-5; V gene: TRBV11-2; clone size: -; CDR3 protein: CASSTGTVISNQPQHF; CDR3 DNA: TGTGCCAGTAGTACCGGGACAGTTATTAGCAATCAGCCCCAGCATTTT
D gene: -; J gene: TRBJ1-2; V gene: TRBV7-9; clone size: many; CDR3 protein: CASSLEVYGYTF; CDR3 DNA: TGTGCCAGCAGCTTAGAAGTCTATGGCTACACCTTC
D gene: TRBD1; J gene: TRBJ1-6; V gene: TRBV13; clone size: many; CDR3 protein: CASSQNRGVLGSPLHF; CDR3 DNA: TGTGCCAGCAGCCAAAACAGGGGGGTCTTGGGATCACCCCTCCACTTT
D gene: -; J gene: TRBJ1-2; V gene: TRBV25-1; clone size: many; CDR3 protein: CASSDSISRVDGYTF; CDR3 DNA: TGTGCCAGCAGTGACTCAATTAGCAGGGTCGATGGCTACACCTTC
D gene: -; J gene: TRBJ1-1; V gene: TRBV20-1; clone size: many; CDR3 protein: CSARPSNTEAFF; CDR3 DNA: TGCAGTGCTAGGCCTTCAAACACTGAAGCTTTCTTT
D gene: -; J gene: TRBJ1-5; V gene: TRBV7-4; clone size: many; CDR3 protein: CASTPAGSNQPQHF; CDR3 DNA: TGTGCCAGCACCCCCGCAGGGAGCAATCAGCCCCAGCATTTT
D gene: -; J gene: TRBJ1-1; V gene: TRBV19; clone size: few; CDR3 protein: CASSVGAGQGRIEAFF; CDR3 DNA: TGTGCCAGTAGTGTAGGCGCGGGGCAGGGGAGGATTGAAGCTTTCTTT
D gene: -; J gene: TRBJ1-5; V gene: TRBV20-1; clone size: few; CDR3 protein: CSARWGEGQPQHF; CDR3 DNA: TGCAGTGCTAGGTGGGGCGAGGGTCAGCCCCAGCATTTT
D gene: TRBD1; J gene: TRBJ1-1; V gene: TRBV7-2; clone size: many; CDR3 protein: CASSFRQGWTEAFF; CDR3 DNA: TGTGCCAGCAGCTTCCGACAGGGGTGGACTGAAGCTTTCTTT
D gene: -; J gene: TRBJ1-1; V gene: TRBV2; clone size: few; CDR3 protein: CASSLVSSPEAFF; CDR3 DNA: TGTGCCAGCAGTTTAGTCAGTAGTCCTGAAGCTTTCTTT
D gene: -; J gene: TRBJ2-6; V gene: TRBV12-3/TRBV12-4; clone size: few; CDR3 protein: CASRTTNVSSGANVLTF; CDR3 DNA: TGTGCCAGCAGAACCACTAACGTGAGCTCTGGGGCCAACGTCCTGACTTTC
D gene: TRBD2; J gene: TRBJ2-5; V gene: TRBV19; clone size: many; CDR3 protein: CASMGGGKETQYF; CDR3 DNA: TGTGCCAGTATGGGGGGAGGGAAAGAGACCCAGTACTTC
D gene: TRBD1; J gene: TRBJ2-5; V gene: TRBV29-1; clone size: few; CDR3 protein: CSVGAPRGLWETQYF; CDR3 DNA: TGCAGCGTTGGCGCCCCCAGGGGGCTCTGGGAGACCCAGTACTTC